The next 22 T cell receptor beta chains were all read from a single sample in a study of blood T cell repertoires in COVID-19. Sequencing was performed with immunoSEQ multiplex PCR; in TCRdb, only in-frame clones are kept and a portion is missing. The top ten clones hold approximately 11% of a sample with about 160,000 clones, around 80% of them seen once. The specimen was peripheral blood. These receptor sequences come from a man in his 60s with active or convalescent COVID-19.

This clone was detected only a few times. This chain joins TRBV11-2 and TRBJ1-6, with D maybe TRBD1 (6 bases). The length of the CDR3 is 14 residues. V was shortened by 4 bases and J by 14 bases, with 18 bases between the two germline ends. From germline, CDR1 is SGHAT and CDR2 FQNNGV. The CDR3 sequence is CASSSHRVPGTLHF. Here the CDR3 DNA reads TGTGCCAGCAGCTCCCACAGGGTCCCGGGGACCCTCCACTTT.

A note on this clone: This sample also contains other DNA sequences that code for the same CDR3. The chain couples TRBV3-1 (or the pseudogene TRBV3-2) to TRBJ1-2, with D perhaps matching TRBD1 (6 bases). The V and J ends lost 1 base and 8 bases respectively, with 11 bases between them. The CDR3 has 13 amino acids. Germline V gives CDR1 LGHDT, CDR2 YNNKEL (reference sequence). The CDR3 nucleotides read TGTGCCAGCAGCCAAGGGCAGGGGAAAGGCTACACCTTC. The encoded protein is CASSQGQGKGYTF.

The CDR3 DNA reads as TGTGCCAGCAGATACAGGGTTTCACCCCTCCACTTT. It specifies CASRYRVSPLHF. The J gene is TRBJ1-6, the V gene TRBV12-3 or TRBV12-4, with D tentatively TRBD1 (6 bases). The CDR3 loop spans 12 amino acids. The germline V and J ends were trimmed by 6 bases and 9 bases, with 9 bases remaining between them.

The chain recombines TRBV7-9 with TRBJ2-7; the D gene is possibly TRBD2 (5 bases). The CDR3 extends over 15 amino acids. Germline V gene lookup returns CDR1 SEHNR and CDR2 FQNEAQ (reference sequence). V was trimmed by 3 bases and J by 7 bases, leaving 19 bases between them. This chain's CDR3 is CASSLSGSPGWEQYF. CDR3 nucleotide sequence: TGTGCCAGCAGCTTGTCGGGATCCCCCGGCTGGGAGCAGTACTTC. Looking up the rest from reference TRBV7-9 and TRBJ2-7 gives the full variable domain: DTGVSQNPRHKITKRGQNVTFRCDPISEHNRLYWYRQTLGQGPEFLTYFQNEAQLEKSRLLSDRFSAERPKGSFSTLEIQRTEQGDSAMYLCASSLSGSPGWEQYFGPGTRLTVT.

The genes are TRBV19 and TRBJ1-2; tentative D call: TRBD1 (6 bases). CDR3 size: 14 residues. V dropped 7 bases and J dropped 5 bases, with 17 bases sitting between them. Germline V gene data show CDR1 as LNHDA and CDR2 as SQIVND (reference sequence). This chain's CDR3 is CASTSGQTYYGYTF. CDR3 DNA sequence: TGTGCCAGTACCTCGGGACAAACGTATTATGGCTACACCTTC.

The chain uses TRBV7-9 and TRBJ1-2; D may be TRBD1 (5 bases). V lost 5 bases and J 1 base, leaving 17 bases between the germline ends. Germline CDR1 and CDR2: SEHNR and FQNEAQ (reference sequence). The CDR3 runs 16 residues. The CDR3 loop reads CASSLGRAALNYGYTF. CDR3 nucleotide sequence: TGTGCCAGCAGCCTTGGCAGGGCGGCCCTTAACTATGGCTACACCTTC.

The chain carries TRBV3-1 (or the pseudogene TRBV3-2) and TRBJ1-2, with 12 bases identical to TRBD1. V shed 3 bases and J 7 bases; nucleotides not matched to a gene: 12. CDR3 length: 17 amino acids. Germline V lookup: CDR1 LGHDT, CDR2 YNNKEL (reference sequence). CDR3: CASSQFLPGQGAGGYTF. The CDR3, as DNA: TGTGCCAGCAGCCAGTTTCTCCCGGGACAGGGGGCCGGTGGCTACACCTTC.

The chain recombines TRBV11-2 with TRBJ2-7; 7 bases agree with TRBD2. There are 12 residues in the CDR3. Germline loops: CDR1 SGHAT, CDR2 FQNNGV. J was trimmed by 3 bases and V by 7 bases; bases with no gene match: 3. The CDR3 loop reads CASTSGGYEQYF. In DNA, the CDR3 is TGTGCCAGCACCTCGGGGGGCTACGAGCAGTACTTC.

The chain uses TRBV5-6 and TRBJ1-1; TRBD1 matches 7 bases. The CDR3 is 15 residues long. Germline CDR1 and CDR2: SGHDT and YYEEEE. The junction had 4 bases not matched to a gene; V was cut back by 0 bases and J by 2 bases. The CDR3 nucleotides read TGTGCCAGCAGCTTGGGTCCAGGGGGTAACACTGAAGCTTTCTTT. Translated, it gives CASSLGPGGNTEAFF.

V gene TRBV9 combines with J gene TRBJ2-2, with TRBD1 identical over 8 bases. Germline-derived CDR1 and CDR2 are SGDLS and YYNGEE. V was pared by 0 bases and J by 2 bases, with 3 bases of the junction left unmatched. The CDR3 has 16 residues. CDR3 bases: TGTGCCAGCAGCGTAGTAGGGACAGGTAACACCGGGGAGCTGTTTTTT. Protein sequence: CASSVVGTGNTGELFF.

In this sample, this clone turned up once. J is TRBJ2-3 and V is TRBV7-6; 10 nucleotides align to TRBD2. With V trimmed by 4 bases and J by 1 base, 2 bases remained unmatched. CDR3 size: 15 residues. The germline V gene encodes CDR1 SGHVS and CDR2 FNYEAQ. CDR3 DNA sequence: TGTGCCAGCAGCTGGGGGACTAGCGGCACAGATACGCAGTATTTT. This translates into CASSWGTSGTDTQYF.

The V and J genes are TRBV28 and TRBJ2-1, with TRBD2 matching over 8 bases. In germline, CDR1 is MDHEN, CDR2 SYDVKM. The ends lost 6 bases at V and 10 bases at J; junction bases unmatched: 17. The CDR3 has 16 residues. Here the CDR3 DNA reads TGTGCCAGCAGGTTAATCCGGACTGCGGGAGGTGGGGAGCAGTTCTTC. It specifies CASRLIRTAGGGEQFF.

J is TRBJ1-6 and V is TRBV27; D is undetermined. CDR3 length: 14 amino acids. The germline CDR1 and CDR2 sequences are MNHEY and SMNVEV (reference sequence). Trimming pared 5 bases from V and 8 bases from J, leaving 13 bases between. CDR3 DNA: TGTGCCAGCAGTCTAGATCCCCGTTATTCACCCCTCCACTTT. This codes for CASSLDPRYSPLHF.

The chain employs TRBV9 and TRBJ1-1, with TRBD1 matching over 9 bases. Germline CDR1 SGDLS, CDR2 YYNGEE. CDR3 length: 17 amino acids. The V segment lost 3 bases and the J segment 2 bases; nucleotides outside the gene matches: 11. The DNA for the CDR3 is TGTGCCAGCAGCGAAACTGTCGGGACAGGGACAAACACTGAAGCTTTCTTT. Its translation is CASSETVGTGTNTEAFF. The complete variable domain, with remaining parts taken from reference TRBV9 and TRBJ1-1, reads DSGVTQTPKHLITATGQRVTLRCSPRSGDLSVYWYQQSLDQGLQFLIQYYNGEERAKGNILERFSAQQFPDLHSELNLSSLELGDSALYFCASSETVGTGTNTEAFFGQGTRLTVV.

This clone has only a few counts. The V gene is TRBV4-1, the J gene TRBJ2-2; D is possibly TRBD2 (6 bases). From germline, CDR1 is MGHRA and CDR2 YSYEKL. V was clipped by 0 bases and J by 4 bases, with 12 bases between them. CDR3 size: 16 residues. The CDR3 spells CASSQEGGFGTGELFF. As DNA, the CDR3 is TGCGCCAGCAGCCAAGAAGGAGGGTTTGGCACCGGGGAGCTGTTTTTT.

The J gene is TRBJ1-3, the V gene TRBV2; 7 bases are a match to TRBD1. The CDR3 runs to 16 residues. Germline values: CDR1 SNHLY, CDR2 FYNNEI. V gave up 3 bases and J gave up 2 bases; unmatched junction bases: 7. CDR3 bases: TGTGCCAGCAGTGATCGACAGGGCTTCACTGGAAACACCATATATTTT. It codes for CASSDRQGFTGNTIYF.

This clone was counted a few times. The V call is TRBV4-2, the J call TRBJ1-1, with D perhaps matching TRBD1 (6 bases). In germline, CDR1 is LGHNA, CDR2 YNFKEQ. Trimming took 2 bases from V and 1 from J, leaving 14 bases between them. CDR3 length: 16 amino acids. CDR3 sequence: CASSQRYGTPNTEAFF. The CDR3 coding sequence is TGTGCCAGCAGCCAAAGGTACGGGACACCGAACACTGAAGCTTTCTTT.

The chain is built from TRBV6-5 and TRBJ1-5, with D hard to call. Trimming left V 6 bases short and J 4 bases short, with 10 bases between. Germline CDR1 MNHEY, CDR2 SVGAGI. This CDR3 spans 13 amino acids. The CDR3 sequence is CASRKSLNQPQHF. The CDR3 nucleotides are TGTGCCAGCAGGAAGAGCCTTAATCAGCCCCAGCATTTT.

This clone occurred a few times. The rearrangement links TRBV19 to TRBJ2-1, with D perhaps TRBD1 (6 bases). CDR3 length: 14 amino acids. V lost 2 bases, J lost 10 bases, and 15 bases lay in between. CDR1 is LNHDA and CDR2 is SQIVND in the germline V gene (reference sequence). The CDR3 reads CASSILSGANEQFF. The CDR3 DNA follows: TGTGCCAGTAGTATATTGTCAGGGGCAAACGAGCAGTTCTTC.

The chain couples TRBV20-1 to TRBJ2-5; D gene unclear. Germline CDR1 is DFQATT and CDR2 is SNEGSKA (reference sequence). V lost 7 bases and J 2 bases, leaving 8 bases between the germline ends. This CDR3 contains 11 residues. CDR3 in DNA: TGCAGTGTCCGGCGGCAAGAGACCCAGTACTTC. It encodes CSVRRQETQYF.

The chain recombines TRBV5-5 with TRBJ2-7, with a tentative D call TRBD2 (5 bases). The CDR3 totals 15 residues. The V end lost 4 bases, the J end lost 2 bases, and 16 bases lay between the germline ends. CDR1 SGHKS and CDR2 YYEKEE come from the germline V gene (reference sequence). The CDR3 bases are TGTGCCAGCAGCGTACGCCGGGATCGGCCCTACGAGCAGTACTTC. As protein: CASSVRRDRPYEQYF.

The genes are TRBV19 and TRBJ2-1; 10 bases line up with TRBD1. Unmatched junction bases numbered 3, after V lost 7 bases and J lost 0 bases. CDR3 length: 15 amino acids. Germline-derived CDR1 and CDR2 are LNHDA and SQIVND (reference sequence). The chain's CDR3 is CASTRTGGSYNEQFF. In DNA form, the CDR3 reads TGTGCCAGTACCAGGACAGGGGGCTCCTACAATGAGCAGTTCTTC.